This T cell receptor beta chain was profiled in a study of blood T cell repertoires in COVID-19. Whole-study context: PBMCs, B-cell-depleted T cells, or T cells provided the cDNA or gDNA that made up the material.

The V gene end was trimmed by 3 bases and the J gene end by 2 bases; junction bases not matched to a gene: 26. The CDR3 sequence is 22 residues long. Germline values: CDR1 LGHDT, CDR2 YNNKEL (reference sequence). Libraries were prepared by immunoSEQ multiplex PCR; TCRdb keeps only in-frame clonotypes and omits some of them. There are more than 250,000 clones in the sample; more than 70% occur only once, and 5.3% lies in the top ten. The sequenced sample was PBMCs or T cells enriched from blood (not recorded which). This receptor was obtained from a woman in her twenties or thirties who had recovered from COVID-19. This sequence joins TRBV3-1 (or the pseudogene TRBV3-2) and TRBJ2-3; 7 bases agree with TRBD2. The CDR3 is CASSQVPPERASERGYTDTQYF. The CDR3 nucleotides are TGTGCCAGCAGCCAGGTCCCCCCTGAGAGGGCTAGTGAGCGGGGATACACAGATACGCAGTATTTT.